Sequencing of this T cell receptor beta chain was carried out in a study of blood T cell dynamics during melanoma immunotherapy. The overall study: First-line therapy was either pembrolizumab or nivolumab with ipilimumab for metastatic melanoma.

To note about this clone: Antigen: not known.

Overall study findings and caveats: Whether repertoire-driving clones were melanoma-specific could not be determined. Cell-free DNA CDR3 sequences most resembled the immune-effector CD8+ subset, which was also most clonal.

Assay: immunoSEQ multiplex PCR; the TCRdb copy retains only in-frame clones and omits some. The table includes more than 10,000 clones, roughly 89% detected once. Regarding time point: week 3, after first cycle of checkpoint inhibitor. One draw preceded checkpoint blockade; another followed its first cycle at week 3. This clonotype was sampled from a human donor with melanoma. This sample comprised effector memory CD8+ T cells from blood, obtained from a patient treated with checkpoint blockade.

The CDR3 loop reads CASSLSPGDGNTIYF. The CDR3 nucleotides read TGTGCCAGCAGTTTAAGTCCGGGGGATGGAAACACCATATATTTT. The chain employs TRBV27 and TRBJ1-3; tentative D call: TRBD1 (5 bases). Trimming removed 2 bases from V and 3 bases from J, with 11 bases in between. This CDR3 comprises 15 residues. The germline CDR1 and CDR2 sequences are MNHEY and SMNVEV (reference sequence).